These 20 T cell receptor beta chains came from one sample sequenced in a study of identical twins. Each CDR3 protein gets one entry after TCRdb re-called the 5' RACE reads with MiXCR. The sample contains over 200,000 distinct CDR3 sequences, about a tenth of which appear only once. Sequencing was performed on memory (CD45RO+) T cells sorted from blood. All receptors derive from a woman aged 18-29 years in good health.

The genes are TRBV9 and TRBJ2-3, with D perhaps TRBD2 (6 bases). The CDR3 is 14 residues long. Trimming removed 2 bases at V and 5 bases at J, with 12 bases between. Germline assignment: CDR1 SGDLS and CDR2 YYNGEE. This chain's CDR3 is CASSVRLGGDTQYF. The CDR3 DNA follows: TGTGCCAGCAGCGTGAGACTAGGTGGAGATACGCAGTATTTT.

The table lists this clonotype with a few counts. This chain joins TRBV12-3 or TRBV12-4 and TRBJ2-7; D perhaps matches TRBD1 (6 bases). V lost 4 bases and J lost 4, with 14 bases in between. This CDR3 has 14 residues. CDR3 sequence: CASSSSGARYEQYF. CDR3 in DNA: TGTGCCAGCAGTTCCTCAGGGGCGAGATACGAGCAGTACTTC.

This clonotype has a handful of counts. V and J are TRBV6-1 and TRBJ2-1, with D perhaps TRBD1 (5 bases). Trimming cost V 6 bases and J 2 bases, with 17 bases left between them. The V gene's germline CDR1 is MNHNS and CDR2 SASEGT. The CDR3 spans 16 residues. CDR3 sequence: CASSSLDSHAYNEQFF. CDR3 coding DNA: TGTGCCAGCAGCTCCCTCGACAGCCACGCCTACAATGAGCAGTTCTTC.

The chain employs TRBV20-1 and TRBJ1-2; 9 bases are shared with TRBD1. The CDR3 sequence is 13 residues long. CDR1 and CDR2 from the germline V gene are DFQATT and SNEGSKA (reference sequence). The V and J ends lost 7 bases and 1 base, in that order; junction bases with no gene match: 4. CDR3 in DNA: TGCAGTGTTGGGACAGGGAATAACTATGGCTACACCTTC. Translated: CSVGTGNNYGYTF.

This clonotype has just a few counts. The V call is TRBV6-5, the J call TRBJ2-3; TRBD1 or TRBD2 may be the D gene (5 bases each). Germline loops: CDR1 MNHEY, CDR2 SVGAGI. The CDR3 contains 16 residues. V was cut by 4 bases and J by 7 bases, with 21 bases left in between. The CDR3 DNA follows: TGTGCCAGCAGTTTCCGGTCGGGGCAACAAAGCCATACGCAGTATTTT. Translation gives CASSFRSGQQSHTQYF.

The CDR3 protein is CSARDRDSLLHF. The CDR3 bases are TGCAGTGCTAGAGACCGGGACAGTCTCCTCCACTTT. The chain carries TRBV20-1 and TRBJ1-6, with 7 positions matching TRBD1. Germline V gives CDR1 DFQATT, CDR2 SNEGSKA (reference sequence). This CDR3 is built from 12 residues. The V and J ends lost 0 bases and 15 bases, in that order; junction bases with no gene match: 5.

In its sample, this clonotype was seen many times. CDR3 amino acids: CSPQGFGKETQYF. CDR3 coding DNA: TGCAGTCCCCAGGGGTTCGGGAAAGAGACCCAGTACTTC. The chain recombines TRBV20-1 with TRBJ2-5, with D possibly TRBD1 on 6 matching bases. Germline CDR1 DFQATT, CDR2 SNEGSKA (reference sequence). The CDR3 has 13 amino acids. The V end was cut by 8 bases, the J end by 3 bases, with 16 bases between.

There are many counts of this clonotype. The CDR3 DNA is TGTGCCAGCAGTTTGGGTAGCGGGAGATTTCAGTCCTACAATGAGCAGTTCTTC. Protein product: CASSLGSGRFQSYNEQFF. This chain uses TRBV27 with TRBJ2-1; 9 bases line up with TRBD2. Germline values: CDR1 MNHEY, CDR2 SMNVEV (reference sequence). V was pared by 3 bases and J by 1 base, with 10 bases of the junction left unmatched. This CDR3 spans 18 amino acids.

This clonotype appeared many times. The chain employs TRBV30 and TRBJ2-3, with D tentatively TRBD2 (6 bases). This CDR3 region has 13 residues. V shed 1 base and J shed 10 bases, with 15 bases lying between them. Germline loops: CDR1 GTSNPN, CDR2 SVGIG (reference sequence). CDR3 nucleotides: TGTGCCTGGAGTGGCCCGGCGGGGTCGGCGCAGTATTTT. Its protein is CAWSGPAGSAQYF.

This clonotype came up many times. The chain links TRBV5-1 to TRBJ1-2; D may be TRBD1 (6 bases). CDR1 and CDR2 (germline): SGHRS, YFSETQ. V lost 2 bases and J lost 7, with 18 bases in between. The CDR3 is made up of 15 amino acids. The CDR3 loop reads CASSFSGGPGSGYTF. The CDR3 coding sequence is TGCGCCAGCAGCTTCAGTGGGGGGCCTGGTTCTGGCTACACCTTC.

Ten or more counts support this clonotype. V gene TRBV20-1 combines with J gene TRBJ1-1; D remains ambiguous. CDR1 and CDR2 (germline): DFQATT, SNEGSKA (reference sequence). V gave up 3 bases and J gave up 4 bases, with 12 bases separating them. The CDR3 is 13 amino acids. Written as DNA, the CDR3 is TGCAGTGCTAGGAGGCCGGAGAGCACTGAAGCTTTCTTT. Translated: CSARRPESTEAFF.

This clonotype showed up just a few times. The chain recombines TRBV18 with TRBJ1-2; no clear D gene. The CDR3 is 14 residues long. Germline CDR1 and CDR2: KGHSH and LQKENI. Trimming stripped 1 base from V and 3 bases from J, with 9 bases between. CDR3 bases: TGTGCCAGCTCACCACGTAACGGAGACTATGGCTACACCTTC. It encodes CASSPRNGDYGYTF. The entire variable domain, with the rest obtained from reference TRBV18 and TRBJ1-2, is as follows: NAGVMQNPRHLVRRRGQEARLRCSPMKGHSHVYWYRQLPEEGLKFMVYLQKENIIDESGMPKERFSAEFPKEGPSILRIQQVVRGDSAAYFCASSPRNGDYGYTFGSGTRLTVV.

V usage is TRBV5-5 and J usage is TRBJ2-7; tentatively, D is TRBD1 (5 bases). V lost 7 bases, J lost 6 bases, and 17 bases lay in between. This CDR3 is 13 amino acids long. Per germline, CDR1 SGHKS and CDR2 YYEKEE (reference sequence). In nucleotides, the CDR3 is TGTGCCAGCGGCCTCGACAGTCTCTGCGAGCAGTACTTC. Amino acids: CASGLDSLCEQYF.

A few counts support this clonotype. The chain joins TRBV12-3 or TRBV12-4 to TRBJ2-7; TRBD1 matches 10 bases. This CDR3 has 12 residues. V trimming: 6 bases; J trimming: 6 bases; junction bases outside the gene matches: 2. CDR3 residues: CASRWTGGEQYF. The DNA of the CDR3 is TGTGCCAGCAGGTGGACAGGGGGCGAGCAGTACTTC.

CDR3 sequence reads: CASGGVVAGFNEQFF. The CDR3, as DNA: TGTGCCAGCGGGGGCGTGGTAGCGGGATTCAATGAGCAGTTCTTC. The chain combines TRBV6-1 with TRBJ2-1; 8 bases line up with TRBD2. Germline loops: CDR1 MNHNS, CDR2 SASEGT. CDR3 length equals 15 residues. V shed 8 bases and J 6 bases; nucleotides not matched to a gene: 12.

This clonotype occurred a few times. V usage is TRBV12-3 or TRBV12-4 and J usage is TRBJ2-7; D is possibly TRBD1 or TRBD2 (5 bases each). The V end was cut by 3 bases, the J end by 2 bases, with 11 bases between. This CDR3 is 14 amino acids long. The CDR3 loop is CASSFLGRAYEQYF. CDR3 nucleotides: TGTGCCAGCAGTTTTCTGGGACGTGCCTACGAGCAGTACTTC.

This clonotype occurred many times. The chain recombines TRBV5-1 with TRBJ2-1; 12 nucleotides align to TRBD2. This CDR3 is built from 15 residues. Per germline, CDR1 SGHRS and CDR2 YFSETQ. Trimming cost V 2 bases and J 10 bases; bases outside gene matches: 7. This CDR3 reads CASSFLAGGPGEQFF. As DNA, the CDR3 is TGCGCCAGCAGCTTCCTAGCGGGAGGGCCAGGGGAGCAGTTCTTC.

This clonotype was detected a few times. V and J are TRBV13 and TRBJ2-5; D perhaps matches TRBD2 (5 bases). Germline CDR1 is PRHDT and CDR2 is FYEKMQ (reference sequence). This CDR3 is 14 amino acids long. The V gene lost 7 bases and the J gene lost 4 bases, with 16 bases spanning the gap. The CDR3 reads CASTTPAGGETQYF. The CDR3 DNA follows: TGTGCCAGCACCACCCCCGCCGGAGGAGAGACCCAGTACTTC. Combining the CDR3 with reference TRBV13 and TRBJ2-5 gives the whole variable domain AAGVIQSPRHLIKEKRETATLKCYPIPRHDTVYWYQQGPGQDPQFLISFYEKMQSDKGSIPDRFSAQQFSDYHSELNMSSLELGDSALYFCASTTPAGGETQYFGPGTRLLVL.

The V and J genes are TRBV6-1 and TRBJ2-3; D may be TRBD2 (5 bases). CDR3 size: 14 residues. From germline, CDR1 is MNHNS and CDR2 SASEGT. V was clipped by 7 bases and J by 1 base, with 12 bases between them. The CDR3 sequence: CASTAAGRTDTQYF. CDR3 bases: TGTGCCAGCACGGCGGCGGGCCGCACAGATACGCAGTATTTT.

This clonotype was seen a handful of times. The chain couples TRBV6-2 or TRBV6-3 to TRBJ2-1, with D possibly called TRBD1 or TRBD2 (5 bases each). The CDR3 length is 15 residues. V lost 6 bases and J lost 6, with 18 bases in between. Germline values: CDR1 MNHEY, CDR2 SVGEGT. In DNA, the CDR3 is TGTGCCAGCAGCCGCCTGGGGCTAGCCTCCAATGAGCAGTTCTTC. It is translated as CASSRLGLASNEQFF.